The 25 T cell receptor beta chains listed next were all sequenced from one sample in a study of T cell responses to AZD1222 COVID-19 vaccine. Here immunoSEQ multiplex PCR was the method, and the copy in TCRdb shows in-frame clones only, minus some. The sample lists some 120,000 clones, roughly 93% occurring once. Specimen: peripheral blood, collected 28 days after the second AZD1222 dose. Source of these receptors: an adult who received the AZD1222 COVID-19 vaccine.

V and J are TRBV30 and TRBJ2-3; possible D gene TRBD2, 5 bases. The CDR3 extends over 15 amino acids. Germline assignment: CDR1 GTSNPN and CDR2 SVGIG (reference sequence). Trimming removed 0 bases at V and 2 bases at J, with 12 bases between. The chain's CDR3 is CAWSVLSGNTDTQYF. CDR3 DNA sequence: TGTGCCTGGAGTGTACTAAGCGGTAACACAGATACGCAGTATTTT.

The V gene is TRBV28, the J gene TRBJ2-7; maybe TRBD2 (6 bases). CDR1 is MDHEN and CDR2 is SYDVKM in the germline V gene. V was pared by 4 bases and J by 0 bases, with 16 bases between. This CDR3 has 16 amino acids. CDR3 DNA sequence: TGTGCCAGCAGTTCCCCTACTGCGGGAAGCTCCTACGAGCAGTACTTC. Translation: CASSSPTAGSSYEQYF.

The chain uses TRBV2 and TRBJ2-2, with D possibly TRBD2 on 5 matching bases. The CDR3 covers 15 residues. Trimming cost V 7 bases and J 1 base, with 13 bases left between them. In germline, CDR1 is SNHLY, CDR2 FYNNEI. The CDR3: CASTLALLNTGELFF. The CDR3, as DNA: TGTGCCAGCACCCTAGCCCTACTGAACACCGGGGAGCTGTTTTTT.

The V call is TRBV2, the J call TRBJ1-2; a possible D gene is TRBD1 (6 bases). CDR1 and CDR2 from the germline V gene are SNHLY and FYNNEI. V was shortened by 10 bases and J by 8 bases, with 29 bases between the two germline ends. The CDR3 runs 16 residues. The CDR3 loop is CATLRGTLAPEWGYTF. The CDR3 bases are TGTGCCACACTGCGGGGGACACTGGCCCCGGAATGGGGCTACACCTTC.

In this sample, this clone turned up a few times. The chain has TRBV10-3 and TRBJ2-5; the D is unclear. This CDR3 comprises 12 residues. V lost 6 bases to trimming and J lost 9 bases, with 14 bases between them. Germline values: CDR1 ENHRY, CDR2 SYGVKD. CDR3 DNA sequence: TGTGCCATCAGGCCCGAACTTGGGGCCCAGTACTTC. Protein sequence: CAIRPELGAQYF.

The CDR3 is CASSLTGEDWNTIYF. CDR3 nucleotide sequence: TGCGCCAGCAGCTTGACAGGGGAGGATTGGAACACCATATATTTT. The genes are TRBV5-1 and TRBJ1-3; 7 nucleotides agree with TRBD1. The CDR3 runs 15 residues. The V and J ends lost 1 base and 7 bases, in that order; junction bases with no gene match: 8. Germline V gene sequence: CDR1 SGHRS, CDR2 YFSETQ. Drawing the rest from reference TRBV5-1 and TRBJ1-3, the complete variable domain is KAGVTQTPRYLIKTRGQQVTLSCSPISGHRSVSWYQQTPGQGLQFLFEYFSETQRNKGNFPGRFSGRQFSNSRSEMNVSTLELGDSALYLCASSLTGEDWNTIYFGEGSWLTVV.

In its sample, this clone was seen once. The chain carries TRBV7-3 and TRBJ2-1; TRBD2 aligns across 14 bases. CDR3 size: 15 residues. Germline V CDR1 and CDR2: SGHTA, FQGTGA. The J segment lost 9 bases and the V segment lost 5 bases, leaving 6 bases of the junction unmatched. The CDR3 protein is CASSPRLAGGFEQFF. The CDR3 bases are TGTGCCAGCAGCCCTCGACTAGCGGGAGGGTTTGAGCAGTTCTTC.

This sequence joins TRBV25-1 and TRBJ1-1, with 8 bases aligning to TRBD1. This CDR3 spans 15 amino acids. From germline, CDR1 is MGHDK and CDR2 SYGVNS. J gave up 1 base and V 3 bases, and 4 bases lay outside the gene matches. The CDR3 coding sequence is TGTGCCAGCAGTGAGGGGACAGGTCAGAACACTGAAGCTTTCTTT. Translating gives CASSEGTGQNTEAFF.

The DNA for the CDR3 is TGCAGCGTTGAAACCCAACAGGGCATCTATGGCTACACCTTC. Translation: CSVETQQGIYGYTF. The chain couples TRBV29-1 to TRBJ1-2; D might be TRBD1 (6 bases). Trimming took off 2 bases at V and 4 bases at J, with 14 bases between the two ends. This CDR3 is built from 14 residues. Germline V gives CDR1 SQVTM, CDR2 ANQGSEA.

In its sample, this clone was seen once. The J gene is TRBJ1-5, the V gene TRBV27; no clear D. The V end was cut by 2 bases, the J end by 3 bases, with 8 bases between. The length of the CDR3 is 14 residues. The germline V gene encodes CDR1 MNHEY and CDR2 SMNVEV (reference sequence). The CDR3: CASSLRANNQPQHF. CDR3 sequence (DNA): TGTGCCAGCAGTTTAAGGGCAAACAATCAGCCCCAGCATTTT.

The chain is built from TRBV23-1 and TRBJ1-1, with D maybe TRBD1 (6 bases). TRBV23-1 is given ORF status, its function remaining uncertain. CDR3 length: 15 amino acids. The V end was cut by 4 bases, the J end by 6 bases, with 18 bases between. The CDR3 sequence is CASSPPGVQGPEAFF. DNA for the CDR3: TGCGCCAGCAGTCCCCCAGGGGTTCAGGGCCCTGAAGCTTTCTTT.

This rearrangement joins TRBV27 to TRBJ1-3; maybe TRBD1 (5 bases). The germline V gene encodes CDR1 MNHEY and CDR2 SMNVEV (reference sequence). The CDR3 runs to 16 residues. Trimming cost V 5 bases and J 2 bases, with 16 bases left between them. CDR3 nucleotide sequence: TGTGCCAGCAGTCCAGGGACGTCCCGGCCTGGAAACACCATATATTTT. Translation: CASSPGTSRPGNTIYF.

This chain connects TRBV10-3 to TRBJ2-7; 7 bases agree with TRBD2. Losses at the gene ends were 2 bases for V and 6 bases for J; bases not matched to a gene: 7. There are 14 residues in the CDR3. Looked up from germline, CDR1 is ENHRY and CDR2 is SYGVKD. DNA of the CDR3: TGTGCCATCAGTGAGGCGGGAGAAGGAATCGAGCAGTACTTC. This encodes CAISEAGEGIEQYF.

The DNA for the CDR3 is TGTGCCAGCAGTTTTGATCAGGCTCAGCCCCAGCATTTT. As protein: CASSFDQAQPQHF. The chain combines TRBV12-3 or TRBV12-4 with TRBJ1-5; D ambiguous. The CDR3 totals 13 residues. The ends were cut back, 3 bases at V and 6 bases at J, with 9 bases in the middle.

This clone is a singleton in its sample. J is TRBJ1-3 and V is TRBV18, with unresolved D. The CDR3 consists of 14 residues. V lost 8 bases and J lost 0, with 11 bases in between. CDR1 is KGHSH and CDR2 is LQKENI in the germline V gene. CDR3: CASGMASSGNTIYF. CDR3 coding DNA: TGTGCCAGCGGGATGGCAAGCTCTGGAAACACCATATATTTT.

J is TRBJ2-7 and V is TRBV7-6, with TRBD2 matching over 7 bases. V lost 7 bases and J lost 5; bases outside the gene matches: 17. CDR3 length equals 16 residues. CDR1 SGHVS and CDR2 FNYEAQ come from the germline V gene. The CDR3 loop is CASTIGGRAGVDEQYF. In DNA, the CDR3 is TGTGCCAGCACCATTGGGGGGAGGGCCGGGGTTGACGAGCAGTACTTC.

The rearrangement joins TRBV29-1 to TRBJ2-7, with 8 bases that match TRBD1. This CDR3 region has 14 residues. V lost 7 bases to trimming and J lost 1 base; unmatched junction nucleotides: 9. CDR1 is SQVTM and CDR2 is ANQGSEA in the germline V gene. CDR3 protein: CSARPGTGSYEQYF. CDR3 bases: TGCAGCGCACGGCCCGGGACAGGTTCCTACGAGCAGTACTTC.

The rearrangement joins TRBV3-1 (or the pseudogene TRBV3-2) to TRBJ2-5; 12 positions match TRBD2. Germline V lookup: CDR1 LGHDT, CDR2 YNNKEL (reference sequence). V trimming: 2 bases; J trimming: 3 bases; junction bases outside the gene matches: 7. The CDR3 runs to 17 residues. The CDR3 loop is CASSQQSLAGGEETQYF. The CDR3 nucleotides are TGTGCCAGCAGCCAACAATCACTAGCGGGAGGTGAAGAGACCCAGTACTTC.

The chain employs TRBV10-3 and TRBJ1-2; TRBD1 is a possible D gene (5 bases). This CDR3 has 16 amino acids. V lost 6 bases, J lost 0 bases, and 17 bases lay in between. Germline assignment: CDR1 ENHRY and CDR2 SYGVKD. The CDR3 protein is CAISDLITGANYGYTF. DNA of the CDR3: TGTGCCATCAGCGACCTAATAACAGGCGCTAACTATGGCTACACCTTC.

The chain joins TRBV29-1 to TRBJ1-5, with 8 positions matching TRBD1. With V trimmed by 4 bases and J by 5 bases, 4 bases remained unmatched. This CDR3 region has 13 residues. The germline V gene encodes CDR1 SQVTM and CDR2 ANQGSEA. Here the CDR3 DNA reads TGCAGCGTTGGGACAGGGTCGGATCAGCCCCAGCATTTT. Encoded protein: CSVGTGSDQPQHF.

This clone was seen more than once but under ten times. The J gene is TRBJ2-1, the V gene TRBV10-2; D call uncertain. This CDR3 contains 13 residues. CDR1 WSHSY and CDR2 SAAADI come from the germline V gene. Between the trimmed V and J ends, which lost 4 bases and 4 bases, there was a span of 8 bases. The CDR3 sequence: CASSGFTYNEQFF. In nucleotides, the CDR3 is TGCGCCAGCAGTGGCTTTACTTACAATGAGCAGTTCTTC.

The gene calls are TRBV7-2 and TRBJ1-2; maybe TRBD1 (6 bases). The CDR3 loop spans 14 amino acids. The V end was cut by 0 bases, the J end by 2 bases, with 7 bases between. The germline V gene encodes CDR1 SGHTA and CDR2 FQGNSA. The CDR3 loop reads CASSLAQGNYGYTF. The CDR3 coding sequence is TGTGCCAGCAGCTTAGCTCAGGGGAACTATGGCTACACCTTC.

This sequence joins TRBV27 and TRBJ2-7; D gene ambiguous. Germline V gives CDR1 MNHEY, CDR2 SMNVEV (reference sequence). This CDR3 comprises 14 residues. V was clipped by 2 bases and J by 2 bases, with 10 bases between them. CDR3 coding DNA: TGTGCCAGCAGTTTAACCAGGTATGCCTACGAGCAGTACTTC. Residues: CASSLTRYAYEQYF.

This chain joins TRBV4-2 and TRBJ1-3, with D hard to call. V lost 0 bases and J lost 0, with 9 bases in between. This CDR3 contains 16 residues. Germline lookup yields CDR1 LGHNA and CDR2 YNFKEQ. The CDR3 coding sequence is TGTGCCAGCAGCCAAGATGGGCAGGCCTCTGGAAACACCATATATTTT. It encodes CASSQDGQASGNTIYF.

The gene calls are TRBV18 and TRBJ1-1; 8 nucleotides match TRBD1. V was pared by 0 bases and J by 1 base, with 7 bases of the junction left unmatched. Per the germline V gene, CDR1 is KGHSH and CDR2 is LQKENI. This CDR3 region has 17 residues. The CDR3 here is CASSPPWDRLRNTEAFF. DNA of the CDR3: TGTGCCAGCTCACCACCCTGGGACAGGCTGAGGAACACTGAAGCTTTCTTT.